One sample yielded the 5 T cell receptor beta chains listed below, sequenced in a study of T cells in Graves' hyperthyroidism and ophthalmopathy. The investigators amplified TCR beta CDR3 regions from RNA transcripts. Carried out on the TCR CDR3, a first-round RT-PCR used the HTBI primer set. TCRdb fed the multiplex PCR reads into MiXCR, producing one record per CDR3 protein. Of over 250,000 distinct CDR3 sequences listed, roughly 15% are singletons. The sequenced material came from blood. Receptor source: a woman aged 40 to 50 with Graves' ophthalmopathy.

CDR3 DNA: TGTGCCAGCAGCCCATCGGACAAGAACACCGGGGAGCTGTTTTTT. Protein: CASSPSDKNTGELFF. The rearrangement uses TRBV11-3 and TRBJ2-2; tentative D call: TRBD1 (5 bases). Germline CDR1 reads SGHNT; CDR2 reads YENEEA. Deletions cut 5 bases from V and 1 base from J, with 11 bases between. This CDR3 spans 15 amino acids.

This clonotype was observed at least ten times. V and J are TRBV13 and TRBJ2-7; D unclear. CDR1 PRHDT and CDR2 FYEKMQ come from the germline V gene (reference sequence). Trimming took 3 bases from V and 5 from J, leaving 11 bases between them. The CDR3 is 13 amino acids. The CDR3 sequence: CASSFAQWDEQYF. As DNA, the CDR3 is TGTGCCAGCAGCTTTGCGCAGTGGGACGAGCAGTACTTC.

Ten or more counts support this clonotype. The genes are TRBV15 and TRBJ1-4, with TRBD1 as a possible D gene (6 bases). V shed 5 bases and J shed 0 bases, with 10 bases lying between them. Germline V CDR1 and CDR2: LNHNV, YYDKDF (reference sequence). CDR3 length: 15 residues. In DNA, the CDR3 is TGTGCCACCAGCGCAGGGGCCTCAACTAATGAAAAACTGTTTTTT. It translates to CATSAGASTNEKLFF. Variable domain in full (rest from reference TRBV15 and TRBJ1-4): DAMVIQNPRYQVTQFGKPVTLSCSQTLNHNVMYWYQQKSSQAPKLLFHYYDKDFNNEADTPDNFQSRRPNTSFCFLDIRSPGLGDTAMYLCATSAGASTNEKLFFGSGTQLSVL.

This clonotype was counted ten times or more. The chain is built from TRBV29-1 and TRBJ1-2, with a tentative D call TRBD1 (6 bases). There are 13 residues in the CDR3. Germline V CDR1 and CDR2: SQVTM, ANQGSEA. V was cut by 3 bases and J by 7 bases, with 15 bases left in between. The CDR3: CSVDPGGATGYTF. The CDR3, as DNA: TGCAGCGTTGATCCGGGGGGGGCTACTGGCTACACCTTC.

This clonotype was found many times. This chain uses TRBV15 with TRBJ2-3; D is ambiguous. CDR1 is LNHNV, CDR2 YYDKDF, per germline (reference sequence). Trimming cost V 1 base and J 8 bases, with 16 bases left between them. The CDR3 contains 15 residues. Written as DNA, the CDR3 is TGTGCCACCAGCAGAGTCGACCGTAGGGTCCTTACGCAGTATTTT. It specifies CATSRVDRRVLTQYF.